This TCR beta chain was identified in a study of early T cells in non-severe SARS-CoV-2 infection. This clonotype came up a few times. From the 5' RACE reads, TCRdb called clonotypes with MiXCR, one entry per CDR3 protein. The sample records more than 35,000 distinct CDR3 sequences, 5% to 6.5% being singletons. The CDR3 consists of 15 residues. Losses at the gene ends were 0 bases for V and 3 bases for J; bases not matched to a gene: 7. CDR1 and CDR2 (germline): DFQATT, SNEGSKA (reference sequence). The TCR originated in an adult who was a healthcare worker with PCR-confirmed SARS-CoV-2 infection or an uninfected control (not recorded which). The chain employs TRBV20-1 and TRBJ1-1; 7 bases agree with TRBD1. The specimen sequenced was whole blood. The CDR3 loop reads CSARDLFDRDTEAFF. In DNA form, the CDR3 reads TGCAGTGCTAGAGATCTCTTCGACAGGGACACTGAAGCTTTCTTT.